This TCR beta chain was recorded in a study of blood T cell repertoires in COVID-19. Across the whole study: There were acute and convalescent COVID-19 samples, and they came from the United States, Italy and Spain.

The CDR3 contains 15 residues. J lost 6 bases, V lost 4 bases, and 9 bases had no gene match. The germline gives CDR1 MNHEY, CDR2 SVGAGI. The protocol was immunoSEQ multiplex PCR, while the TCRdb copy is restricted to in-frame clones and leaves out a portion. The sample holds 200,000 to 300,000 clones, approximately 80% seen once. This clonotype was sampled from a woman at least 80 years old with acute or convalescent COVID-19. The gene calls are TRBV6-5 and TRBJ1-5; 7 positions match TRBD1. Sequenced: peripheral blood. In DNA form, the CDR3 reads TGTGCCAGCAGTTTCTCGGACAGGCTAGTTCAGCCCCAGCATTTT. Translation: CASSFSDRLVQPQHF.